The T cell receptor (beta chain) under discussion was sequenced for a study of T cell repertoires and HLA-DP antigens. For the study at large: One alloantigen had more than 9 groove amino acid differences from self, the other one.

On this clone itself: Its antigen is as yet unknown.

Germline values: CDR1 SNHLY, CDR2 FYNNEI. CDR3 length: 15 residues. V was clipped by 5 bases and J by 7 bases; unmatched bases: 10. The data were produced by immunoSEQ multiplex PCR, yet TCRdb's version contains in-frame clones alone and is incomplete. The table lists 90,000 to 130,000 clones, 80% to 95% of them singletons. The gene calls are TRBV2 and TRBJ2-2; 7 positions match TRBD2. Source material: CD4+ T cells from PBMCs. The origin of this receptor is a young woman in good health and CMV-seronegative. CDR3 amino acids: CASSIEYSGVGELFF. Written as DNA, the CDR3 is TGTGCCAGCAGTATAGAGTACAGCGGGGTCGGGGAGCTGTTTTTT. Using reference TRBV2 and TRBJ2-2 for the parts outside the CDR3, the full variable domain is EPEVTQTPSHQVTQMGQEVILRCVPISNHLYFYWYRQILGQKVEFLVSFYNNEISEKSEIFDDQFSVERPDGSNFTLKIRSTKLEDSAMYFCASSIEYSGVGELFFGEGSRLTVL.